Ten or more counts support the clone carrying this T cell receptor beta chain. Its antigen is currently unknown. This specimen belongs to a study of regulatory T cells in long-lasting Graves disease. Arm-PCR of CDR3 regions and iRepertoire HTBI primers were used to build TCR beta libraries. From the multiplex PCR reads, TCRdb called clonotypes with MiXCR, one entry per CDR3 protein. This sample has 500,000 or so distinct CDR3 sequences, with more than 15% found just once. Study findings and constraints: Because few samples were included, accuracy may have been lower.

Described time point: newly diagnosed GD, antithyroid drugs for less than 3 months. RNA isolated from PBMCs was used to make the TCR library. A further study also used this sample, focusing on T cells in Graves' hyperthyroidism and ophthalmopathy. As reported in that work: Each patient was aged 18 to 65 and had newly diagnosed hyperthyroidism of under 2 months' duration. TCR CDR3 underwent first-round RT-PCR with the HTBI primer set.

Source: peripheral blood mononuclear cells (PBMCs), taken at new diagnosis, from a patient treated with antithyroid drugs. The sequence came from a woman between 40 and 65 years old with Graves disease.

The CDR3 here is CASSQVGGGSTEAFF. The CDR3 DNA follows: TGTGCCAGCAGCCAAGTGGGAGGAGGAAGCACTGAAGCTTTCTTT. This sequence joins TRBV3-1 and TRBJ1-1; no definite D call. Per germline, CDR1 LGHDT and CDR2 YNNKEL (reference sequence). The CDR3 loop spans 15 amino acids. The V gene lost 1 base and the J gene lost 4 bases, with 13 bases spanning the gap.